This T cell receptor beta chain comes out of a study of blood T cells in healthy people across ages. General study points: CMV infection status of these donors was not known.

Many counts were recorded for this clonotype. The antigen remains unidentified. V trimming: 4 bases; J trimming: 2 bases; junction bases outside the gene matches: 4. This CDR3 spans 16 amino acids. The germline CDR1 and CDR2 sequences are SEHNR and FQNEAQ (reference sequence). Alongside a J-beta primer mix, a sample-barcoded 5' primer served in a second PCR lasting roughly 7 to 11 cycles. A template-switch adaptor with 12 random nucleotides tagged each cDNA molecule. TCRdb independently ran MiXCR on the 5' RACE reads; one entry per CDR3 protein. This sample has 750,000 to 950,000 distinct CDR3 sequences; roughly 28% occur once, and the top ten carry roughly a tenth. This sample also appeared in a second study, on T cells of mothers and their children.

The rearrangement joins TRBV7-9 to TRBJ2-3; 12 bases agree with TRBD2. Sequences were obtained from blood. This sequence originates from a woman between 40 and 55 years old in good health. The CDR3 region is CASSSGLAGFTDTQYF. Written as DNA, the CDR3 is TGTGCCAGCAGCTCTGGACTAGCGGGGTTCACAGATACGCAGTATTTT.